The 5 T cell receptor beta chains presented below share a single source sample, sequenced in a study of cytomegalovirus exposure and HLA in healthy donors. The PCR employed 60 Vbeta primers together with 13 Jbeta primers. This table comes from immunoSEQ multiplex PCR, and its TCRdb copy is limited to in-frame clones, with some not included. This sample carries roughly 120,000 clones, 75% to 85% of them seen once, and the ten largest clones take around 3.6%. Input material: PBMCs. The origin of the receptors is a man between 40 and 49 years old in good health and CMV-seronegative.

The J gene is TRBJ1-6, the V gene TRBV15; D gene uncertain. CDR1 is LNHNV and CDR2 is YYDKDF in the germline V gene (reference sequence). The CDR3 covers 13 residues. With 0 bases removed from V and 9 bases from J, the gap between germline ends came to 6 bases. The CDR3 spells CATSRDLLSPLHF. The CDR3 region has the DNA TGTGCCACCAGCAGAGATCTCCTTTCACCCCTCCACTTT.

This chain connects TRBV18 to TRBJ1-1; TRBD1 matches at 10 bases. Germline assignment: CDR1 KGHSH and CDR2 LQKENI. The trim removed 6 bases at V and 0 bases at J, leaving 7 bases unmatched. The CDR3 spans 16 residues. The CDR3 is CASSGQGPPMNTEAFF. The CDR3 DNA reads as TGTGCCAGCTCGGGACAGGGGCCCCCAATGAACACTGAAGCTTTCTTT.

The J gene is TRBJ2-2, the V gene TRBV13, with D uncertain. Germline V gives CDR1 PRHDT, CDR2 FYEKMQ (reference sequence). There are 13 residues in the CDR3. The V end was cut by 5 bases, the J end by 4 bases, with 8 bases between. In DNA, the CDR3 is TGTGCCAGCAGCAAGCTTAGCACCGGGGAGCTGTTTTTT. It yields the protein CASSKLSTGELFF.

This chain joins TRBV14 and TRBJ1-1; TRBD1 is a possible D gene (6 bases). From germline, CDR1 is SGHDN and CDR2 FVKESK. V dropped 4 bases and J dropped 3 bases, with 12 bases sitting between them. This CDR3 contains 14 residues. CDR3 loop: CASSLQGGYTEAFF. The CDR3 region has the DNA TGTGCCAGCAGCCTACAGGGAGGGTACACTGAAGCTTTCTTT.

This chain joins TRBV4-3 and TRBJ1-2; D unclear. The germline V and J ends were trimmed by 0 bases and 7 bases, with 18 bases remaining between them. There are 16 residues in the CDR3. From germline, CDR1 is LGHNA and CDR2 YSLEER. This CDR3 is CASSQEAGTGRGGYTF. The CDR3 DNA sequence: TGCGCCAGCAGCCAAGAAGCGGGTACCGGGAGAGGTGGCTACACCTTC.